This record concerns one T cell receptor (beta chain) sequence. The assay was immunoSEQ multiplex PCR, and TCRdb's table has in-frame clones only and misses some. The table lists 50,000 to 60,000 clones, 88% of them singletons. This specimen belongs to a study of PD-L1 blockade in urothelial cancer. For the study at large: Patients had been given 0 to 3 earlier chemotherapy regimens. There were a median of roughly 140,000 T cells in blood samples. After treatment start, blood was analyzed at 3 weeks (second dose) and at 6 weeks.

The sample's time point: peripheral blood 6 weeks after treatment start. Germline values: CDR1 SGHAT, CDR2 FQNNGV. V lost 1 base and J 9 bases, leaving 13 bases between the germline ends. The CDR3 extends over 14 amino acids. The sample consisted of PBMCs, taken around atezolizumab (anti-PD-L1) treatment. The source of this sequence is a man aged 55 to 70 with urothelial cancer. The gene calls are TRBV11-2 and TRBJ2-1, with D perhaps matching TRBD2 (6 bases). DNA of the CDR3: TGTGCCAGCAGCTTAGGATCCCTAGCGTCTGAGCAGTTCTTC. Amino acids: CASSLGSLASEQFF.